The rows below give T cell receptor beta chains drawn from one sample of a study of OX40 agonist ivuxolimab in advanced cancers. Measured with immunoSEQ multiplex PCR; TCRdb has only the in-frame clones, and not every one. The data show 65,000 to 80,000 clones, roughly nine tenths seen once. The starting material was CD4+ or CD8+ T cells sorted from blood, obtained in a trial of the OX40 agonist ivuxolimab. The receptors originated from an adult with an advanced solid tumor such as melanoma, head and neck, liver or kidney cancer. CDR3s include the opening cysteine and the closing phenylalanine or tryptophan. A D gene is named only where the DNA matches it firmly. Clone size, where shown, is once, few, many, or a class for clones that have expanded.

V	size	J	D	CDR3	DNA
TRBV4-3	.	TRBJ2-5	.	CASSQVLAAQETQYF	TGCGCCAGCAGCCAAGTTTTAGCGGCCCAAGAGACCCAGTACTTC
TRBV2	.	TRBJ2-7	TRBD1	CASKGATYEQYF	TGTGCCAGCAAGGGGGCAACCTACGAGCAGTACTTC
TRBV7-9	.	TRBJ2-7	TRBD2	CASSFEGQRGRLYEQYF	TGTGCCAGCAGCTTTGAGGGTCAACGCGGGAGGCTCTACGAGCAGTACTTC
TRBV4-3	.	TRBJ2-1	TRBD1	CASSQSLQGVYNEQFF	TGCGCCAGCAGCCAATCCCTCCAGGGGGTTTACAATGAGCAGTTCTTC
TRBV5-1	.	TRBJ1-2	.	CASSLDGSLLHDGYTF	TGCGCCAGCAGCCTTGATGGGAGCCTCCTTCACGATGGCTACACCTTC
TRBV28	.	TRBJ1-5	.	CASSLRSIAIGNQPQHF	TGTGCCAGCAGTTTAAGGTCCATCGCAATAGGCAATCAGCCCCAGCATTTT
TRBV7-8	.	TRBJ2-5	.	CASSPAGFWETQYF	TGTGCCAGCAGCCCGGCCGGGTTTTGGGAGACCCAGTACTTC
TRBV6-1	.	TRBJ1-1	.	CASSFSTGLSEAFF	TGTGCCAGCAGTTTCTCGACAGGTCTGTCTGAAGCTTTCTTT
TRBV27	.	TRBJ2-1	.	CASRPFPHNEQFF	TGTGCCAGCAGGCCATTCCCACACAATGAGCAGTTCTTC
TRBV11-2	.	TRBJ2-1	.	CASSFSVPNEQFF	TGTGCCAGCAGCTTCTCGGTCCCCAATGAGCAGTTCTTC
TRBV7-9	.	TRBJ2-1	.	CASSLAGGMEYNEQFF	TGTGCCAGCAGCTTAGCGGGCGGGATGGAGTACAATGAGCAGTTCTTC
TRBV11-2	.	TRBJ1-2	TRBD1	CASSLGIGGSGYTF	TGTGCCAGCAGCTTAGGAATAGGGGGCTCTGGCTACACCTTC
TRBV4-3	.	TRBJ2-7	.	CASSQDPVVSYEQYF	TGCGCCAGCAGCCAAGATCCAGTCGTTTCCTACGAGCAGTACTTC
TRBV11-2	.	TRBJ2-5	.	CASTDHQETQYF	TGTGCCAGCACAGACCACCAAGAGACCCAGTACTTC
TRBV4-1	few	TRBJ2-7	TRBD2	CASSQEAGGTSYEQYF	TGCGCCAGCAGCCAAGAGGCGGGAGGGACATCTTACGAGCAGTACTTC
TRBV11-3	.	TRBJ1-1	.	CASSLVYTEAFF	TGTGCCAGCAGCTTAGTGTATACTGAAGCTTTCTTT
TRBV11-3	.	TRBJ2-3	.	CASSLVHRGAGTDTQYF	TGTGCCAGCAGCTTAGTCCACCGGGGGGCCGGGACAGATACGCAGTATTTT
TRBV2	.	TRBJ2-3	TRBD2	CASSELGSGRGTDTQYF	TGTGCCAGCAGTGAATTGGGTAGCGGGAGAGGTACAGATACGCAGTATTTT
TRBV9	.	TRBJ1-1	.	CASSPAGTEAFF	TGTGCCAGCAGCCCTGCTGGGACTGAAGCTTTCTTT
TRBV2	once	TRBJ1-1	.	CAIDRHMNTEAFF	TGTGCCATCGACAGGCATATGAACACTGAAGCTTTCTTT
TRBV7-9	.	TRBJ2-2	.	CASSLVQGNTGELFF	TGTGCCAGCAGCTTAGTTCAGGGGAACACCGGGGAGCTGTTTTTT
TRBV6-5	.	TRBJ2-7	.	CASRTDAWGSYEQYF	TGTGCCAGCAGAACTGACGCCTGGGGGTCCTACGAGCAGTACTTC
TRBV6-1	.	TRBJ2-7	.	CASSEGRYGGYEQYF	TGTGCCAGCAGTGAAGGGAGGTATGGTGGCTACGAGCAGTACTTC
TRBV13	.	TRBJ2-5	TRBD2	CASSSPGEGQVTQYF	TGTGCCAGCAGCAGCCCGGGGGAGGGCCAAGTGACCCAGTACTTC
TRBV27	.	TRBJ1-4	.	CASSLFPANEKLFF	TGTGCCAGCAGTTTATTCCCAGCTAATGAAAAACTGTTTTTT
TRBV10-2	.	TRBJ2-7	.	CASSTGTYEQYF	TGCGCCAGCAGTACAGGGACCTACGAGCAGTACTTC
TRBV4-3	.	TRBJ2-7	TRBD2	CASSQEREPYEQYF	TGCGCCAGCAGCCAAGAGCGGGAGCCCTACGAGCAGTACTTC
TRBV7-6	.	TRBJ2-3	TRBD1	CASSLGGWSTDTQYF	TGTGCCAGCAGCCTAGGGGGCTGGAGCACAGATACGCAGTATTTT
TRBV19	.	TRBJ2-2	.	CASSIEVEPVGHTGELFF	TGTGCCAGTAGTATAGAGGTGGAACCAGTAGGACACACCGGGGAGCTGTTTTTT
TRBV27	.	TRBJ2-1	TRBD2	CASRVVAGNNEQFF	TGTGCCAGCAGGGTGGTAGCGGGGAACAATGAGCAGTTCTTC
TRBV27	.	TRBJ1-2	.	CASSLQASGGYTF	TGTGCCAGCAGTTTACAAGCGTCGGGTGGCTACACCTTC
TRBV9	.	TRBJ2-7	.	CASSQTVSSYEQYF	TGTGCCAGCAGCCAAACGGTCTCCTCCTACGAGCAGTACTTC
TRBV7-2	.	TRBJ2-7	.	CASSLLASQDEQYF	TGTGCCAGCAGCCTCCTGGCCAGTCAAGACGAGCAGTACTTC
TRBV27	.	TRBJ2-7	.	CASSLSGRRYEQYF	TGTGCCAGCAGTTTATCGGGGCGGAGATACGAGCAGTACTTC
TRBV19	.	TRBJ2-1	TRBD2	CASSTLGGRGSYNEQFF	TGTGCCAGTAGTACCCTGGGGGGGAGGGGCTCCTACAATGAGCAGTTCTTC
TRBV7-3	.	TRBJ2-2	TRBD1	CASSFGTANTGELFF	TGTGCCAGCAGCTTCGGGACAGCAAACACCGGGGAGCTGTTTTTT